Listed below are T cell receptor beta chains from one sample, sequenced in a study of T cell changes during pregnancy in multiple sclerosis. Method: immunoSEQ multiplex PCR; TCRdb's copy keeps in-frame clones and lacks some. The table has around 52,000 clones, about 91% seen once. The sequencing used CD4+ T cells from peripheral blood mononuclear cells, collected in the second trimester of pregnancy. These TCRs come from a female donor with multiple sclerosis, enrolled in a pregnancy study. The CDR3 runs from the conserved cysteine through the conserved F or W. Each record gives: V gene, D gene, J gene, clone size, CDR3 protein, CDR3 DNA. D genes are given only for firm matches. The listing skips clone size in some rows; elsewhere it reads once, few, many or a size class.

>TRBV6-6|NA|TRBJ2-7|NA
CASSYSSNSYEQYF
TGTGCCAGCAGTTACTCGAGTAACAGCTACGAGCAGTACTTC
>TRBV7-8|NA|TRBJ2-5|once
CASGEAETQYF
TGTGCCAGCGGCGAGGCAGAGACCCAGTACTTC
>TRBV5-4|TRBD1|TRBJ1-2|NA
CASARQGARDGYTF
TGTGCCAGCGCCAGGCAGGGGGCGCGGGACGGCTACACCTTC
>TRBV28|NA|TRBJ1-1|NA
CASIGHMNTEAFF
TGTGCCAGCATCGGACACATGAACACTGAAGCTTTCTTT
>TRBV28|NA|TRBJ2-7|NA
CASSLSPNRSPEQYF
TGTGCCAGCAGTTTATCCCCCAATCGGTCTCCCGAGCAGTACTTC
>TRBV10-3|NA|TRBJ1-5|NA
CAVGGPNSNQPQHF
TGTGCCGTAGGCGGCCCCAATAGCAATCAGCCCCAGCATTTT
>TRBV5-1|NA|TRBJ2-7|NA
CASSLDTYEQYF
TGCGCCAGCAGCTTGGACACCTACGAGCAGTACTTC
>TRBV9|TRBD1|TRBJ2-7|NA
CASSSTSGTVARYEQYF
TGTGCCAGCAGCTCAACTTCCGGGACAGTTGCCCGCTACGAGCAGTACTTC
>TRBV28|NA|TRBJ2-7|NA
CASSSSLDRAYEQYF
TGTGCCAGCAGTTCCTCACTCGACCGGGCCTACGAGCAGTACTTC
>TRBV27|NA|TRBJ1-2|NA
CASKFWGGAGNGYTF
TGTGCCAGCAAATTTTGGGGTGGGGCAGGGAATGGCTACACCTTC
>TRBV6-1|NA|TRBJ1-5|NA
CASSENGPKSMVSDQPQHF
TGTGCCAGCAGTGAGAACGGCCCTAAGAGTATGGTGAGCGATCAGCCCCAGCATTTT
>TRBV20-1|NA|TRBJ2-1|NA
CSARVAREQFF
TGCAGTGCTAGGGTAGCGCGTGAGCAGTTCTTC
>TRBV18|NA|TRBJ1-2|once
CASRGPSGGYTF
TGTGCCAGTCGGGGTCCGTCGGGAGGCTACACCTTC
>TRBV18|NA|TRBJ1-1|few
CASSPLSRNTEAFF
TGTGCCAGCTCACCACTTAGCAGGAACACTGAAGCTTTCTTT
>TRBV28|NA|TRBJ1-1|NA
CASSPGLAGTEAFF
TGTGCCAGCAGCCCCGGACTGGCGGGGACTGAAGCTTTCTTT
>TRBV18|TRBD2|TRBJ2-2|few
CASSPLPSGAYANTGELFF
TGTGCCAGCTCACCACTTCCTAGCGGGGCCTACGCGAACACCGGGGAGCTGTTTTTT
>TRBV5-1|NA|TRBJ1-1|few
CASSIRVNTEAFF
TGCGCCAGCAGTATCAGGGTGAACACTGAAGCTTTCTTT
>TRBV16|TRBD1|TRBJ2-7|NA
CASSEQGSSYEQYF
TGTGCCAGCAGTGAACAGGGGAGCTCCTACGAGCAGTACTTC
>TRBV5-4|NA|TRBJ1-6|NA
CASSQDRDSYNSPLHF
TGTGCCAGCAGCCAGGACCGGGACTCCTATAATTCACCCCTCCACTTT
>TRBV28|TRBD2|TRBJ2-1|NA
CASALAGGYNEQFF
TGTGCCAGCGCACTAGCGGGGGGATACAATGAGCAGTTCTTC
>TRBV10-3|NA|TRBJ1-1|NA
CAISDLAENTEAFF
TGTGCCATCAGCGACTTAGCCGAGAACACTGAAGCTTTCTTT
>TRBV5-1|NA|TRBJ2-7|NA
CASSLGAYEQYF
TGCGCCAGCAGCTTGGGCGCTTACGAGCAGTACTTC
>TRBV19|NA|TRBJ1-5|NA
CASTQARDQPQHF
TGTGCCAGTACCCAGGCCAGGGATCAGCCCCAGCATTTT
>TRBV7-6|NA|TRBJ1-1|NA
CASSLGQNTEAFF
TGTGCCAGCAGCTTGGGACAGAACACTGAAGCTTTCTTT
>TRBV6-1|TRBD1|TRBJ1-5|once
CAVGQGYQPQHF
TGTGCCGTAGGACAGGGGTATCAGCCCCAGCATTTT
>TRBV19|NA|TRBJ1-4|once
CASTRGGANEKLFF
TGTGCCAGTACGAGGGGAGGGGCTAATGAAAAACTGTTTTTT
>TRBV7-8|NA|TRBJ1-3|NA
CASSLAGSGNTIYF
TGTGCCAGCAGCCTTGCAGGGTCTGGAAACACCATATATTTT
>TRBV19|NA|TRBJ1-5|NA
CASSIGSGVGNQPQHF
TGTGCCAGTAGTATAGGGTCCGGGGTTGGCAATCAGCCCCAGCATTTT
>TRBV25-1|NA|TRBJ1-3|few
CASSEERTGNTIYF
TGTGCCAGCAGTGAGGAGAGGACTGGAAACACCATATATTTT
>TRBV9|NA|TRBJ2-7|NA
CASSVTGTLTEQYF
TGTGCCAGCAGCGTAACCGGGACACTGACCGAGCAGTACTTC
>TRBV5-1|TRBD1|TRBJ1-1|once
CASSLGQGSDAEAFF
TGCGCCAGCAGCTTGGGACAGGGGAGCGATGCTGAAGCTTTCTTT
>TRBV27|TRBD2|TRBJ2-7|NA
CASSRSGRAKYEQYF
TGTGCCAGCAGTAGAAGCGGGAGGGCCAAGTACGAGCAGTACTTC
>TRBV15|TRBD1|TRBJ1-5|NA
CATSRDDRAYQPQHF
TGTGCCACCAGCAGAGATGACAGGGCCTATCAGCCCCAGCATTTT
>TRBV28|TRBD1|TRBJ2-7|NA
CASSSIGQGVPYEQYF
TGTGCCAGCAGTTCCATCGGACAGGGAGTCCCCTACGAGCAGTACTTC
>TRBV9|NA|TRBJ2-1|NA
CASSATESYNEQFF
TGTGCCAGCAGCGCGACTGAGTCCTACAATGAGCAGTTCTTC
>TRBV19|NA|TRBJ2-2|NA
CASSRRIPGELFF
TGTGCCAGTAGTCGCAGGATACCCGGGGAGCTGTTTTTT
>TRBV29-1|TRBD2|TRBJ2-3|NA
CSVGEPGGRTDTQYF
TGCAGCGTTGGGGAGCCGGGGGGGCGCACAGATACGCAGTATTTT
>TRBV25-1|TRBD1|TRBJ1-6|NA
CASSDAGTGENSPLHF
TGTGCCAGCAGTGATGCCGGGACAGGGGAGAATTCACCCCTCCACTTT
>TRBV5-4|NA|TRBJ1-1|NA
CASTSGENTEAFF
TGTGCCAGCACCTCGGGTGAGAACACTGAAGCTTTCTTT
>TRBV7-2|NA|TRBJ1-5|NA
CASSLGPGQPQHF
TGTGCCAGCAGCCTGGGTCCGGGTCAGCCCCAGCATTTT
>TRBV6-5|NA|TRBJ2-6|NA
CASSYASISVLTF
TGTGCCAGCAGTTATGCTAGCATTAGCGTCCTGACTTTC
>TRBV5-4|NA|TRBJ1-1|NA
CASSLKKGVNTEAFF
TGTGCCAGCAGCTTAAAAAAGGGGGTGAACACTGAAGCTTTCTTT
>TRBV29-1|NA|TRBJ1-4|NA
CSALSSGFGEKLFF
TGCAGCGCGTTGAGCTCGGGGTTCGGAGAAAAACTGTTTTTT
>TRBV2|NA|TRBJ1-1|NA
CASSAPREAGGAEAFF
TGTGCCAGCAGTGCCCCCCGTGAGGCGGGAGGAGCTGAAGCTTTCTTT
>TRBV15|TRBD2|TRBJ2-1|NA
CATSREGGSRMEQFF
TGTGCCACCAGCAGAGAGGGGGGGAGTAGGATGGAGCAGTTCTTC
>TRBV5-1|NA|TRBJ1-4|once
CASSSGSIGEKLFF
TGCGCCAGCAGCTCAGGTTCCATCGGCGAAAAACTGTTTTTT
>TRBV23-1|NA|TRBJ2-1|NA
CATPSRDSTYNEQFF
TGCGCCACCCCTTCACGGGACTCGACTTACAATGAGCAGTTCTTC
>TRBV6-1|NA|TRBJ2-1|NA
CASVRTGLIYNEQFF
TGTGCCAGCGTAAGAACGGGACTGATCTACAATGAGCAGTTCTTC
>TRBV6-1|TRBD1|TRBJ2-5|NA
CASSDYRGDETQYF
TGTGCCAGCAGTGATTACAGGGGTGACGAGACCCAGTACTTC
>TRBV4-1|NA|TRBJ1-1|NA
CASSQIRGGTNTEAFF
TGCGCCAGCAGCCAGATTCGGGGGGGAACGAACACTGAAGCTTTCTTT
>TRBV29-1|NA|TRBJ1-1|NA
CSVAGLVVISEAFF
TGCAGCGTTGCGGGGTTGGTAGTAATCTCTGAAGCTTTCTTT